This passage covers 10 T cell receptor beta chains from one sample sequenced in a study of T-cell memory formation after mild COVID-19. TCRdb reprocessed the 5' RACE reads via MiXCR and lists one record per CDR3 protein. The table has 300,000 to 350,000 distinct CDR3 sequences, around 13% seen once; the top ten hold about a fifth. Sample: PBMCs or a T cell subset sorted from them (not recorded which). Every receptor here comes from a man aged 18 to 35 who had mild COVID-19 (a few samples of this study predate the infection). Cell type and time point are not known.

This clonotype was counted only a few times. The chain carries TRBV7-2 and TRBJ2-4; no clear D gene. Trimming left V 5 bases short and J 0 bases short, with 8 bases between. The germline CDR1 and CDR2 sequences are SGHTA and FQGNSA. The CDR3 contains 14 residues. CDR3 bases: TGTGCCAGCAGCCATCATCTAGCCAAAAACATTCAGTACTTC. Its translation: CASSHHLAKNIQYF.

The chain joins TRBV4-3 to TRBJ1-2; D is perhaps TRBD1 (5 bases). The germline V gene encodes CDR1 LGHNA and CDR2 YSLEER. The germline V and J ends were trimmed by 3 bases and 6 bases, with 17 bases remaining between them. CDR3 length: 15 amino acids. CDR3 nucleotides: TGCGCCAGCAGCCAGACCCGCGGGGGAAGGGATGGCTACACCTTC. Amino acid sequence: CASSQTRGGRDGYTF.

This chain joins TRBV4-1 and TRBJ2-5; 7 nucleotides agree with TRBD2. In germline, CDR1 is MGHRA, CDR2 YSYEKL. Trimming took 1 base from V and 5 from J; bases not matched to a gene: 7. The CDR3 length is 15 residues. The CDR3 DNA reads as TGCGCCAGCAGCCAAGCGCAATGGGGAGGGGAGACCCAGTACTTC. Protein sequence: CASSQAQWGGETQYF.

The chain combines TRBV6-2 or TRBV6-3 with TRBJ1-1; 9 positions match TRBD1. The V gene end was trimmed by 1 base and the J gene end by 1 base; junction bases not matched to a gene: 4. Germline CDR1 and CDR2: MNHEY and SVGEGT. The CDR3 runs to 16 residues. As DNA, the CDR3 is TGTGCCAGCAGTTACTACAGGGGGCAAAGGAACACTGAAGCTTTCTTT. As protein: CASSYYRGQRNTEAFF.

In its sample, this clonotype was seen many times. The genes are TRBV5-1 and TRBJ2-3; D gene ambiguous. The CDR3 spans 15 residues. V lost 0 bases and J lost 3, with 11 bases in between. Germline V gives CDR1 SGHRS, CDR2 YFSETQ. The CDR3 loop reads CASSLEVDWTDTQYF. The DNA for the CDR3 is TGCGCCAGCAGCTTGGAGGTAGACTGGACAGATACGCAGTATTTT. Drawing the rest from reference TRBV5-1 and TRBJ2-3, the complete variable domain is KAGVTQTPRYLIKTRGQQVTLSCSPISGHRSVSWYQQTPGQGLQFLFEYFSETQRNKGNFPGRFSGRQFSNSRSEMNVSTLELGDSALYLCASSLEVDWTDTQYFGPGTRLTVL.

The sample holds a few counts of this clonotype. V is TRBV5-1 and J is TRBJ2-1; 7 bases align to TRBD2. CDR1 and CDR2 from the germline V gene are SGHRS and YFSETQ. V gave up 1 base and J gave up 3 bases; unmatched junction bases: 10. The CDR3 is 17 amino acids. The CDR3 protein is CASSLTVAGLDYNEQFF. CDR3 coding DNA: TGCGCCAGCAGCTTGACGGTAGCGGGCCTGGACTACAATGAGCAGTTCTTC.

This chain links TRBV7-2 with TRBJ2-7; D possibly corresponds to TRBD1 (5 bases). V dropped 6 bases and J dropped 2 bases, with 11 bases sitting between them. The CDR3 extends over 13 amino acids. Germline V gene sequence: CDR1 SGHTA, CDR2 FQGNSA. The DNA of the CDR3 is TGTGCCAGCAGGAATTCAGGGACCTACGAGCAGTACTTC. Protein: CASRNSGTYEQYF.

This clonotype showed up just a few times. The chain's CDR3 is CASSQVSGNTIYF. The CDR3 DNA reads as TGCGCCAGCAGCCAAGTATCTGGAAACACCATATATTTT. The chain uses TRBV4-1 and TRBJ1-3; no clear D gene. The V gene's germline CDR1 is MGHRA and CDR2 YSYEKL. CDR3 length equals 13 residues. V lost 1 base and J 1 base, leaving 2 bases between the germline ends.

The rearrangement uses TRBV28 and TRBJ1-2; D ambiguous. V lost 6 bases to trimming and J lost 8 bases, with 13 bases between them. Germline V gives CDR1 MDHEN, CDR2 SYDVKM. CDR3 length equals 12 residues. The CDR3 DNA follows: TGTGCCAGCAGATCCCCCGGAAAAGGCTACACCTTC. This sequence encodes CASRSPGKGYTF.

Only a few counts were recorded for this clonotype. V is TRBV4-3 and J is TRBJ1-1; D remains unclear. Germline CDR1 LGHNA, CDR2 YSLEER. This CDR3 comprises 18 residues. The ends were cut back, 3 bases at V and 3 bases at J, with 23 bases in the middle. The CDR3 DNA reads TGCGCCAGCAGCCAGGACCTTTTCCGGCGGGTGGGTGACACTGAAGCTTTCTTT. Translated, it gives CASSQDLFRRVGDTEAFF.